These 16 T cell receptor beta chains came from one sample sequenced in a study of tumor-infiltrating lymphocytes in oesophageal squamous cell carcinoma. TCRdb reprocessed the PCR reads via MiXCR and lists one record per CDR3 protein. The table has roughly 6,300 distinct CDR3 sequences, around 15% seen once; the top ten hold 23%. Material: normal esophageal tissue next to the tumor. The receptors shown here come from a male donor with esophageal squamous cell carcinoma.

This clonotype was seen many times. CDR3 DNA: TGTGCCACCAGTGATTCTCGGAGCGGGGGGGCCTACAATGAGCAGTTCTTC. Translated, it gives CATSDSRSGGAYNEQFF. The chain is built from TRBV24-1 and TRBJ2-1, with 10 bases identical to TRBD2. The germline V gene has CDR1 KGHDR and CDR2 SFDVKD. The CDR3 extends over 17 amino acids. Unmatched junction bases numbered 5, after V lost 2 bases and J lost 2 bases.

This chain uses TRBV9 with TRBJ1-1; D is ambiguous. CDR1 SGDLS and CDR2 YYNGEE come from the germline V gene. V was shortened by 7 bases and J by 1 base, with 11 bases between the two germline ends. This CDR3 contains 13 residues. The CDR3 region is CASGRRQNTEAFF. CDR3 DNA: TGTGCCAGCGGCCGGCGGCAGAACACTGAAGCTTTCTTT. The complete variable domain, with remaining parts taken from reference TRBV9 and TRBJ1-1, reads DSGVTQTPKHLITATGQRVTLRCSPRSGDLSVYWYQQSLDQGLQFLIQYYNGEERAKGNILERFSAQQFPDLHSELNLSSLELGDSALYFCASGRRQNTEAFFGQGTRLTVV.

Sample share makes this clonotype large. The J gene is TRBJ2-1, the V gene TRBV7-9; TRBD2 matches 9 bases. This CDR3 region has 15 residues. The V segment lost 5 bases and the J segment 8 bases; nucleotides outside the gene matches: 10. Germline assignment: CDR1 SEHNR and CDR2 FQNEAQ (reference sequence). Written as DNA, the CDR3 is TGTGCCAGCAGCCCGACAGCGGGGGGCTGGGATGAGCAGTTCTTC. Translated: CASSPTAGGWDEQFF.

This clonotype was recorded at least ten times. The chain joins TRBV11-2 to TRBJ2-7, with D uncertain. V was clipped by 1 base and J by 1 base, with 5 bases between them. Germline V lookup: CDR1 SGHAT, CDR2 FQNNGV. The CDR3 contains 13 residues. The CDR3 here is CASSLVASYEQYF. The CDR3 DNA follows: TGTGCCAGCAGCTTAGTTGCTTCCTACGAGCAGTACTTC.

In regard to this clonotype: One end of the junction is discordant with germline, which a read error may explain. The chain uses TRBV6-2 or TRBV6-3 and TRBJ1-1; possibly TRBD1 for D (5 bases). The J call may be mistaken, given a closer DNA end match to TRBJ1-3. Germline CDR1 and CDR2: MNHEY and SVGEGT. This CDR3 is 14 amino acids long. CDR3 coding DNA: TGTGCCACCAGTACGGGGACGGCTGGAAACACCATATATTTT. Translated: CATSTGTAGNTIYF.

This clonotype was seen at least ten times. This chain uses TRBV6-1 with TRBJ2-3, with D possibly matching TRBD2 (6 bases). CDR1 MNHNS and CDR2 SASEGT come from the germline V gene. V was shortened by 6 bases and J by 2 bases, with 21 bases between the two germline ends. CDR3 size: 17 residues. CDR3 residues: CASRRKGLQVSTDTQYF. The CDR3 nucleotides are TGTGCCAGCAGACGAAAGGGACTCCAAGTCTCCACAGATACGCAGTATTTT.

This clonotype is medium-sized by share. J is TRBJ2-2 and V is TRBV11-3; D remains unclear. Germline CDR1 is SGHNT and CDR2 is YENEEA. V dropped 0 bases and J dropped 6 bases, with 5 bases sitting between them. The CDR3 extends over 13 amino acids. The CDR3 DNA reads as TGTGCCAGCAGCTTAGATTTTTCCGGGGAGCTGTTTTTT. Translated: CASSLDFSGELFF.

This clonotype occurred once. The chain's CDR3 is CASTLAGTSYEQYF. As DNA, the CDR3 is TGTGCCAGCACCTTAGCGGGTACTAGCTACGAGCAGTATTTT. The gene calls are TRBV6-1 and TRBJ1-1; 7 positions match TRBD2. The DNA end favors TRBJ2-3, so the J call may be wrong. Germline V gene lookup returns CDR1 MNHNS and CDR2 SASEGT. CDR3 length: 14 residues.

This clonotype was counted at least ten times. V gene TRBV28 combines with J gene TRBJ1-2; unclear D gene. V was clipped by 7 bases and J by 1 base, with 4 bases between them. Looked up from germline, CDR1 is MDHEN and CDR2 is SYDVKM. The CDR3 consists of 11 residues. In nucleotides, the CDR3 is TGTGCCAGCACCGATAACTATGGCTACACCTTC. Translation: CASTDNYGYTF.

This clonotype appeared a few times. This chain uses TRBV4-1 with TRBJ1-2; D is unclear. Per germline, CDR1 MGHRA and CDR2 YSYEKL. The CDR3 extends over 14 amino acids. With 3 bases removed from V and 5 bases from J, the gap between germline ends came to 13 bases. The CDR3 nucleotides are TGCGCCAGCAGCCACGCTCTGGCAGGATATGGCTACACCTTC. Encoded protein: CASSHALAGYGYTF.

By share, this clonotype counts as medium-sized (0.01 to 0.1%). J is TRBJ2-3 and V is TRBV6-1; D not certain. CDR1 is MNHNS and CDR2 is SASEGT in the germline V gene. The CDR3 loop spans 11 amino acids. The V and J ends lost 7 bases and 5 bases respectively, with 7 bases between them. The DNA of the CDR3 is TGTGCCAGCACCAACGGAGATACGCAGTATTTT. This sequence encodes CASTNGDTQYF.

This clonotype is medium-sized. The chain has TRBV7-2 and TRBJ2-1; D is tentatively TRBD1 or TRBD2 (5 bases each). There are 15 residues in the CDR3. Germline-derived CDR1 and CDR2 are SGHTA and FQGNSA. V was trimmed by 5 bases and J by 7 bases, leaving 18 bases between them. For the CDR3, the DNA is TGTGCCAGCAGCCAAGTAAGGGGCGGGCTAAATGAGCAGTTCTTC. This gives the protein CASSQVRGGLNEQFF. The complete variable domain, with remaining parts taken from reference TRBV7-2 and TRBJ2-1, reads GAGVSQSPSNKVTEKGKDVELRCDPISGHTALYWYRQSLGQGLEFLIYFQGNSAPDKSGLPSDRFSAERTGGSVSTLTIQRTQQEDSAVYLCASSQVRGGLNEQFFGPGTRLTVL.

By share of the sample, this clonotype is medium-sized (0.01 to 0.1%). The V call is TRBV12-3 or TRBV12-4, the J call TRBJ1-1; 8 nucleotides line up with TRBD1. V was pared by 6 bases and J by 4 bases, with 10 bases of the junction left unmatched. This CDR3 is built from 15 residues. This CDR3 is CASRVSGGVFTEAFF. The CDR3 DNA follows: TGTGCCAGCAGGGTCTCAGGGGGCGTATTCACTGAAGCTTTCTTT.

This clonotype was picked up many times. V gene TRBV7-9 combines with J gene TRBJ2-2, with 9 positions matching TRBD2. The CDR3 spans 16 residues. In germline, CDR1 is SEHNR, CDR2 FQNEAQ (reference sequence). V dropped 5 bases and J dropped 6; count of bases not matched to a gene: 10. In DNA, the CDR3 is TGTGCCAGCAGCGCCAGGGGACTAGCAGACGCCGGGGAGCTGTTTTTT. This translates into CASSARGLADAGELFF.

This clonotype is medium-sized within its sample. The gene calls are TRBV6-1 and TRBJ2-1; 11 nucleotides line up with TRBD2. The length of the CDR3 is 15 residues. CDR1 MNHNS and CDR2 SASEGT come from the germline V gene. J lost 5 bases, V lost 5 bases, and 5 bases had no gene match. The CDR3 loop reads CASSYSGGANNEQFF. In DNA, the CDR3 is TGTGCCAGCAGTTATAGCGGGGGGGCAAACAATGAGCAGTTCTTC.

V and J are TRBV5-1 and TRBJ1-1; a weak D match, TRBD1 (5 bases). CDR3 length: 15 amino acids. Between the trimmed V and J ends, which lost 2 bases and 0 bases, there was a span of 11 bases. CDR1 is SGHRS and CDR2 is YFSETQ in the germline V gene. The CDR3 is CASSFRGELNTEAFF. The CDR3 region has the DNA TGCGCCAGCAGCTTTCGGGGGGAGCTGAACACTGAAGCTTTCTTT.